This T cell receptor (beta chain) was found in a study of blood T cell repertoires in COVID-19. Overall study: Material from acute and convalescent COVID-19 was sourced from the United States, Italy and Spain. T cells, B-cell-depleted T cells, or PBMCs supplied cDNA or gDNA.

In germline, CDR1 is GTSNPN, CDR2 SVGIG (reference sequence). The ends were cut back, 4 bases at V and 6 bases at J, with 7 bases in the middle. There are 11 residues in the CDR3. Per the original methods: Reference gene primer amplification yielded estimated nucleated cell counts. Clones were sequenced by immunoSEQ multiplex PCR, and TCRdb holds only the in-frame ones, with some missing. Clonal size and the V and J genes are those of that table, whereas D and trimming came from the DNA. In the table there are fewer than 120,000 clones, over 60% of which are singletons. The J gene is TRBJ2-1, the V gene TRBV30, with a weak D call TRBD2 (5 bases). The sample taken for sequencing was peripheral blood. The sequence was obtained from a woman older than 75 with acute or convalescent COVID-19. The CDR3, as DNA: TGTGCCTGGACACGGGGCAATGAGCAGTTCTTC. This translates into CAWTRGNEQFF.